These 17 T cell receptor beta chains share one sample of origin, sequenced in a study of CD4 T cells in relation to SARS-CoV-2 and coronaviruses. Using immunoSEQ multiplex PCR, the repertoire was profiled, and TCRdb retains in-frame clones only, with some absent. The sample holds some 42,000 clones; around nine tenths are singletons and the top ten take roughly 9%. Sequencing used memory CD4+ T cells from PBMCs. The origin of the receptors is an adult with COVID-19.

This rearrangement joins TRBV10-3 to TRBJ1-2; possibly TRBD1 for D (5 bases). Germline CDR1 and CDR2: ENHRY and SYGVKD. This CDR3 has 15 residues. V lost 1 base, J lost 4 bases, and 13 bases lay in between. The CDR3 loop reads CAISEFRRGTYGYTF. CDR3 DNA: TGTGCCATCAGTGAGTTTCGGCGGGGCACCTATGGCTACACCTTC.

The rearrangement uses TRBV2 and TRBJ2-5; D is uncertain. V was cut by 2 bases and J by 5 bases, with 9 bases left in between. This CDR3 contains 13 residues. Germline V gene data show CDR1 as SNHLY and CDR2 as FYNNEI. CDR3 sequence: CASSEQSRETQYF. The CDR3 DNA reads TGTGCCAGCAGTGAACAGTCGAGGGAGACCCAGTACTTC.

This sequence joins TRBV18 and TRBJ2-5, with D unresolved. The CDR3 is made up of 17 amino acids. V gave up 4 bases and J gave up 2 bases, with 20 bases separating them. CDR1 is KGHSH and CDR2 is LQKENI in the germline V gene. The CDR3 loop reads CASSLNSALRIQETQYF. The CDR3 bases are TGTGCCAGCTCACTAAACTCAGCGCTAAGGATACAAGAGACCCAGTACTTC.

This rearrangement joins TRBV29-1 to TRBJ1-1, with 10 positions matching TRBD1. CDR1 is SQVTM, CDR2 ANQGSEA, per germline. The CDR3 extends over 13 amino acids. The trim removed 7 bases at V and 5 bases at J, leaving 7 bases unmatched. CDR3 in DNA: TGCAGCGCCCGGGACAGGGGCTGGACTGAAGCTTTCTTT. It encodes CSARDRGWTEAFF.

The chain uses TRBV30 and TRBJ2-2; D is undetermined. CDR1 and CDR2 (germline): GTSNPN, SVGIG (reference sequence). The CDR3 has 11 residues. V gave up 2 bases and J gave up 9 bases, with 7 bases separating them. CDR3: CAWSPTRELFF. The CDR3, as DNA: TGTGCCTGGAGTCCAACGCGGGAGCTGTTTTTT.

The chain links TRBV9 to TRBJ2-5; no definite D call. This CDR3 comprises 15 residues. Between the trimmed V and J ends, which lost 0 bases and 3 bases, there was a span of 12 bases. Germline V lookup: CDR1 SGDLS, CDR2 YYNGEE. This CDR3 reads CASSVEGRGEETQYF. CDR3 in DNA: TGTGCCAGCAGCGTAGAAGGGCGTGGGGAAGAGACCCAGTACTTC.

This sequence joins TRBV7-2 and TRBJ1-2; TRBD1 aligns across 7 bases. Germline-derived CDR1 and CDR2 are SGHTA and FQGNSA. With 6 bases clipped from V and 4 bases from J, the junction kept 11 bases outside the gene matches. The CDR3 length is 15 residues. CDR3 nucleotides: TGTGCCAGCAGACGAGACAGGGCCTCTGTCTATGGCTACACCTTC. The encoded protein is CASRRDRASVYGYTF.

The rearrangement joins TRBV7-2 to TRBJ1-1; D is perhaps TRBD1 (5 bases). V was shortened by 2 bases and J by 7 bases, with 14 bases between the two germline ends. The CDR3 has 14 amino acids. Per germline, CDR1 SGHTA and CDR2 FQGNSA. CDR3 sequence: CASSLKSTRGEAFF. The CDR3 bases are TGTGCCAGCAGCTTAAAGTCGACGAGGGGTGAAGCTTTCTTT. Full variable domain (remainder filled in from reference TRBV7-2 and TRBJ1-1): GAGVSQSPSNKVTEKGKDVELRCDPISGHTALYWYRQSLGQGLEFLIYFQGNSAPDKSGLPSDRFSAERTGGSVSTLTIQRTQQEDSAVYLCASSLKSTRGEAFFGQGTRLTVV.

In this sample, this clone turned up a few times. The chain is built from TRBV9 and TRBJ2-7; D uncertain. The V and J ends lost 0 bases and 2 bases respectively, with 9 bases between them. The CDR3 runs 14 residues. CDR1 SGDLS and CDR2 YYNGEE come from the germline V gene. The CDR3 protein is CASSVASTPYEQYF. CDR3 nucleotide sequence: TGTGCCAGCAGCGTAGCTTCGACCCCCTACGAGCAGTACTTC.

The rearrangement links TRBV5-1 to TRBJ2-3; 10 bases are a match to TRBD2. V shed 2 bases and J 4 bases; nucleotides not matched to a gene: 4. Germline assignment: CDR1 SGHRS and CDR2 YFSETQ. The CDR3 consists of 15 residues. The CDR3 DNA reads as TGCGCCAGCAGCTTCCCTAGCGGGGGCGCAGATACGCAGTATTTT. Its translation: CASSFPSGGADTQYF.

V is TRBV19 and J is TRBJ2-2; TRBD2 matches at 7 bases. Germline V gene lookup returns CDR1 LNHDA and CDR2 SQIVND (reference sequence). Trimming removed 6 bases from V and 1 base from J; junction bases left unmatched: 5. This CDR3 region has 15 residues. The CDR3 region has the DNA TGTGCCAGTAGGAAGCCGGGGGGGAACACCGGGGAGCTGTTTTTT. It encodes CASRKPGGNTGELFF. Full variable domain (outside the CDR3, taken from reference TRBV19 and TRBJ2-2): DGGITQSPKYLFRKEGQNVTLSCEQNLNHDAMYWYRQDPGQGLRLIYYSQIVNDFQKGDIAEGYSVSREKKESFPLTVTSAQKNPTAFYLCASRKPGGNTGELFFGEGSRLTVL.

This rearrangement joins TRBV5-4 to TRBJ1-5, with a tentative D call TRBD1 (6 bases). The germline V gene has CDR1 SGHNT and CDR2 YYREEE (reference sequence). The CDR3 has 13 amino acids. V dropped 4 bases and J dropped 3 bases, with 8 bases sitting between them. Here the CDR3 reads CASSRDNNQPQHF. In DNA form, the CDR3 reads TGTGCCAGCAGCCGGGACAACAATCAGCCCCAGCATTTT.

V and J are TRBV18 and TRBJ1-3; the match to TRBD1 covers 7 bases. Germline lookup yields CDR1 KGHSH and CDR2 LQKENI. V trimming: 5 bases; J trimming: 4 bases; junction bases outside the gene matches: 5. This CDR3 is built from 14 residues. The CDR3 DNA is TGTGCCAGCTCAGAGGGGGCGTCGGGAAACACCATATATTTT. It codes for CASSEGASGNTIYF.

The chain couples TRBV19 to TRBJ1-2; 7 positions match TRBD1. CDR1 is LNHDA, CDR2 SQIVND, per germline (reference sequence). CDR3 size: 14 residues. After removal of 3 bases from V and 7 bases from J, the junction contained 8 bases not matched to a gene. This chain's CDR3 is CASSIRDRASGYTF. The CDR3 DNA sequence: TGTGCCAGTAGTATCCGCGACAGGGCGAGTGGCTACACCTTC.

CDR3 DNA: TGTGCCAGCTCACCGACAGTCACTGGAAACACCATATATTTT. Its translation is CASSPTVTGNTIYF. V usage is TRBV18 and J usage is TRBJ1-3; TRBD1 is a possible D gene (5 bases). With 3 bases removed from V and 2 bases from J, the gap between germline ends came to 8 bases. Germline assignment: CDR1 KGHSH and CDR2 LQKENI. The CDR3 runs 14 residues.

This clone was detected once. The chain employs TRBV28 and TRBJ2-7; D gene uncertain. CDR3 length equals 13 residues. The V end was cut by 1 base, the J end by 2 bases, with 6 bases between. The germline V gene has CDR1 MDHEN and CDR2 SYDVKM. In DNA form, the CDR3 reads TGTGCCAGCAGTTTATCCCCAACCTACGAGCAGTACTTC. Its protein is CASSLSPTYEQYF.

The chain has TRBV3-1 (or the pseudogene TRBV3-2) and TRBJ1-6, with 10 bases matching TRBD1. The CDR3 spans 15 residues. CDR1 LGHDT and CDR2 YNNKEL come from the germline V gene (reference sequence). Trimming at V came to 4 bases and at J to 9 bases, leaving 6 bases not matched to a gene. CDR3 in amino acids: CASSLRQGARSPLHF. In DNA, the CDR3 is TGTGCCAGCAGCCTTAGACAGGGGGCCCGTTCACCCCTCCACTTT.